This T cell receptor beta chain was profiled in a study of T cells after yellow fever vaccination. TCRdb processed the 5' RACE reads anew with MiXCR; each CDR3 protein has one entry. The data contain roughly 500,000 distinct CDR3 sequences, 15% to 20% of them seen just once; the ten biggest clones take up roughly an eighth. The V gene end was trimmed by 5 bases and the J gene end by 1 base; junction bases not matched to a gene: 5. This CDR3 is 15 amino acids long. The germline V gene encodes CDR1 LGHDT and CDR2 YNNKEL (reference sequence). This clonotype has a handful of counts. The sample consisted of PBMCs, taken 15 days after the yellow fever booster vaccination. This chain uses TRBV3-1 with TRBJ2-7, with 10 bases identical to TRBD2. The origin of this receptor is a man under 40 who received the YFV17D yellow fever vaccine. The CDR3 nucleotides read TGTGCCAGCAGCGTAGCGGGAGGCATATCCTACGAGCAGTACTTC. This codes for CASSVAGGISYEQYF.